This TCR beta chain was recovered during a study of PD-L1 blockade in urothelial cancer. Study overall: Male patients with bladder-origin urothelial cancer numbered about 85% of the 29. Blood underwent analysis 3 weeks (second dose) and 6 weeks after treatment began. T cells were recovered from blood samples at a median of roughly 130,000.

Assay: immunoSEQ multiplex PCR; the TCRdb copy retains only in-frame clones and omits some. The table lists some 79,000 clones, 82% of them singletons, with more than 8% in the top ten. The study collected 1 to 8 samples per patient, pretreatment and on-treatment. Germline assignment: CDR1 SGHVS and CDR2 FQNEAQ. This CDR3 has 16 residues. Between the trimmed V and J ends, which lost 5 bases and 4 bases, there was a span of 15 bases. The rearrangement joins TRBV7-8 to TRBJ2-6; no clear D. The sequence derives from a man between 65 and 85 years old with urothelial cancer. Sequencing used PBMCs, obtained around atezolizumab (anti-PD-L1) treatment. The CDR3 bases are TGTGCCAGCAGCCGGAACCCGGCGGTAGGGGCCAACGTCCTGACTTTC. Translated: CASSRNPAVGANVLTF.